A selection of T cell receptor beta chains follows, all from one sample in a study of cytomegalovirus exposure and HLA in healthy donors. Produced via immunoSEQ multiplex PCR; TCRdb's table is partial and in-frame only. The sample data list under 200,000 clones. The sequenced material came from PBMCs. These receptors all come from a man aged 25-45 years in good health and CMV-seronegative. CDR3s include the opening cysteine and the closing phenylalanine or tryptophan. D genes are given only for firm matches.

D gene	J gene	V gene	CDR3 protein	CDR3 DNA
NA	TRBJ2-7	TRBV5-4	CASSVGGLTYEQYF	TGTGCCAGCAGCGTAGGCGGGCTTACCTACGAGCAGTACTTC
TRBD1	TRBJ1-1	TRBV27	CASSDRDRGLYTEAFF	TGTGCCAGCAGTGACCGGGACAGGGGACTTTACACTGAAGCTTTCTTT
NA	TRBJ1-1	TRBV30	CAWSRQGNTEAFF	TGTGCCTGGAGTCGGCAGGGCAACACTGAAGCTTTCTTT
NA	TRBJ2-2	TRBV5-4	CASSWGLNTGELFF	TGTGCCAGCAGCTGGGGCCTTAACACCGGGGAGCTGTTTTTT
NA	TRBJ1-2	TRBV6-5	CASSYSLGVSGYTF	TGTGCCAGCAGTTACTCGCTAGGGGTCTCTGGCTACACCTTC
NA	TRBJ2-5	TRBV6-6	CASSYDTETQYF	TGTGCCAGCAGTTACGATACGGAGACCCAGTACTTC
TRBD1	TRBJ1-1	TRBV18	CASSLKTGDTEAFF	TGTGCCAGCTCACTCAAGACAGGGGACACTGAAGCTTTCTTT
NA	TRBJ1-1	TRBV6-5	CASSYSGTLEAFF	TGTGCCAGCAGTTACTCTGGGACACTTGAAGCTTTCTTT
NA	TRBJ1-2	TRBV27	CASSLQGYGYTF	TGTGCCAGCAGTCTCCAGGGGTATGGCTACACCTTC
NA	TRBJ2-5	TRBV7-2	CASSSQGRETQYF	TGTGCCAGCAGCTCACAGGGCAGGGAGACCCAGTACTTC
NA	TRBJ2-1	TRBV7-9	CASGEALNEQFF	TGTGCCAGCGGGGAGGCGCTCAATGAGCAGTTCTTC
TRBD2	TRBJ2-1	TRBV27	CASSLRAGVPYNEQFF	TGTGCCAGCAGTTTAAGGGCGGGAGTCCCCTACAATGAGCAGTTCTTC
TRBD1	TRBJ1-4	TRBV27	CASSFLRTGATNEKLFF	TGTGCCAGCAGTTTCCTTAGAACAGGGGCAACTAATGAAAAACTGTTTTTT
TRBD1	TRBJ2-6	TRBV10-3	CAISEPGTGKAGANVLTF	TGTGCCATCAGTGAGCCCGGGACAGGGAAAGCTGGGGCCAACGTCCTGACTTTC
NA	TRBJ1-3	TRBV6-6	CASCASSGNTIYF	TGTGCCAGCTGTGCGAGCTCTGGAAACACCATATATTTT
NA	TRBJ1-3	TRBV7-2	CASSLDTYSGNTIYF	TGTGCCAGCAGCCTGGACACTTACTCTGGAAACACCATATATTTT
NA	TRBJ1-1	TRBV2	CASSVQNTEAFF	TGTGCCAGCAGCGTACAGAACACTGAAGCTTTCTTT
TRBD1	TRBJ1-2	TRBV5-5	CASSLFRDRGTYGYTF	TGTGCCAGCAGCCTCTTCCGAGACAGGGGAACCTATGGCTACACCTTC